A selection of T cell receptor beta chains follows, all from one sample in a study of blood T cell repertoires in COVID-19. Assay used: immunoSEQ multiplex PCR; TCRdb lists only in-frame clones, some missing. The sample shows almost 250,000 clones, around 88% of them seen only once. The material sequenced was PBMCs or T cells enriched from blood (not recorded which). These receptors all stem from a woman aged 25 to 45 who had recovered from COVID-19. Each CDR3 is given with its conserved first and last residue. D genes are given only for firm matches. Expanded clones get a size class; other rows say once, few or many, or leave the size out.

J gene: TRBJ2-1
V gene: TRBV7-8
D gene: TRBD2
clone size: once
CDR3 DNA: TGTGCCAGCAGCATTCTAGCGGGAGAATGGAATGAGCAGTTCTTC
CDR3 protein: CASSILAGEWNEQFF

J gene: TRBJ2-3
V gene: TRBV9
D gene: .
clone size: .
CDR3 DNA: TGTGCCAGCAGCGTTGGCGGAAGCTGGGCAGATACGCAGTATTTT
CDR3 protein: CASSVGGSWADTQYF

J gene: TRBJ2-7
V gene: TRBV6-2/TRBV6-3
D gene: .
clone size: .
CDR3 DNA: TGTGCCAGCAGCCCTGAGGGCTACGAGCAGTACTTC
CDR3 protein: CASSPEGYEQYF

J gene: TRBJ2-1
V gene: TRBV27
D gene: TRBD2
clone size: .
CDR3 DNA: TGTGCCAGCAGTCCCCACCTGACTAGCGGGAGGGCCGAAGAGCAGTTCTTC
CDR3 protein: CASSPHLTSGRAEEQFF

J gene: TRBJ1-2
V gene: TRBV28
D gene: .
clone size: .
CDR3 DNA: TGTGCCAGCAGTTTATCAAACTATGGCTACACCTTC
CDR3 protein: CASSLSNYGYTF

J gene: TRBJ2-1
V gene: TRBV5-5
D gene: TRBD2
clone size: .
CDR3 DNA: TGTGCCAGCAGCCCCCCAACGGGCGGGAGGGCCCGAGGTGAGCAGTTCTTC
CDR3 protein: CASSPPTGGRARGEQFF

J gene: TRBJ2-1
V gene: TRBV7-2
D gene: .
clone size: .
CDR3 DNA: TGTGCCAGCAGCTTAGGCAGGGCAGGGGGGAATGAGCAGTTCTTC
CDR3 protein: CASSLGRAGGNEQFF

J gene: TRBJ2-7
V gene: TRBV5-4
D gene: .
clone size: .
CDR3 DNA: TGTGCCAGCAGCAAAGGACAGTACACCTACGAGCAGTACTTC
CDR3 protein: CASSKGQYTYEQYF

J gene: TRBJ1-2
V gene: TRBV29-1
D gene: TRBD1
clone size: .
CDR3 DNA: TGCAGCGTCGGGGACAGATCTAACTATGGCTACACCTTC
CDR3 protein: CSVGDRSNYGYTF

J gene: TRBJ1-2
V gene: TRBV18
D gene: .
clone size: .
CDR3 DNA: TGTGCCAGCTCACCAGCCCAGAGGGACTATGGCTACACCTTC
CDR3 protein: CASSPAQRDYGYTF

J gene: TRBJ1-4
V gene: TRBV28
D gene: TRBD1
clone size: .
CDR3 DNA: TGTGCCAGCAGTGAAGGGACAGGTCAGGGTGAAAAACTGTTTTTT
CDR3 protein: CASSEGTGQGEKLFF

J gene: TRBJ2-7
V gene: TRBV4-2
D gene: .
clone size: .
CDR3 DNA: TGTGCCAGCAGCCCCCAAAAAGGGGGTTACGAGCAGTACTTC
CDR3 protein: CASSPQKGGYEQYF

J gene: TRBJ2-5
V gene: TRBV5-1
D gene: .
clone size: .
CDR3 DNA: TGCGCCAGCAGCCCGGACGGCAGGGGACAAGAGACCCAGTACTTC
CDR3 protein: CASSPDGRGQETQYF

J gene: TRBJ2-1
V gene: TRBV20-1
D gene: TRBD1
clone size: .
CDR3 DNA: TGCAGTGCTAGTTCCGGGACAGGGGCTGGGAATGAGCAGTTCTTC
CDR3 protein: CSASSGTGAGNEQFF

J gene: TRBJ1-2
V gene: TRBV7-2
D gene: .
clone size: few
CDR3 DNA: TGTGCCAGCAGCAAACAAGCTCAACCCACTTCGGGTGGCTACACCTTC
CDR3 protein: CASSKQAQPTSGGYTF

J gene: TRBJ1-1
V gene: TRBV12-3/TRBV12-4
D gene: .
clone size: .
CDR3 DNA: TGTGCCAGCAGTCCACTTACTTACACTGAAGCTTTCTTT
CDR3 protein: CASSPLTYTEAFF

J gene: TRBJ2-5
V gene: TRBV20-1
D gene: .
clone size: .
CDR3 DNA: TGCAGTGCTAGTGTCGGTTGGTACCAAGAGACCCAGTACTTC
CDR3 protein: CSASVGWYQETQYF

J gene: TRBJ1-1
V gene: TRBV28
D gene: .
clone size: .
CDR3 DNA: TGTGCCAGCACAGGGGCAGGGACTGAAGCTTTCTTT
CDR3 protein: CASTGAGTEAFF

J gene: TRBJ2-2
V gene: TRBV7-9
D gene: .
clone size: .
CDR3 DNA: TGTGCCAGCAGCCCTTATGAGGGGGAGCTGTTTTTT
CDR3 protein: CASSPYEGELFF

J gene: TRBJ2-1
V gene: TRBV7-9
D gene: TRBD2
clone size: once
CDR3 DNA: TGTGCCAGCAGCTCCCACCCTATAGCGGGAGGCAGTGAGCAGTTCTTC
CDR3 protein: CASSSHPIAGGSEQFF

J gene: TRBJ1-1
V gene: TRBV5-4
D gene: .
clone size: .
CDR3 DNA: TGTGCCAGCAGCTTCACAGGGAACACTGAAGCTTTCTTT
CDR3 protein: CASSFTGNTEAFF

J gene: TRBJ2-7
V gene: TRBV19
D gene: TRBD2
clone size: .
CDR3 DNA: TGTGCCAGTAGTATAGTGAATGCACTAGCGGGAGGGGAGCAGTACTTC
CDR3 protein: CASSIVNALAGGEQYF

J gene: TRBJ2-1
V gene: TRBV5-4
D gene: .
clone size: .
CDR3 DNA: TGTGCCAGCAGCACAGAGAGGGGGAGTGAGCAGTTCTTC
CDR3 protein: CASSTERGSEQFF

J gene: TRBJ1-1
V gene: TRBV7-3
D gene: .
clone size: .
CDR3 DNA: TGTGCCAGCAGCTTGAGGGACCCAGGGGTGGTGCCAAACACTGAAGCTTTCTTT
CDR3 protein: CASSLRDPGVVPNTEAFF

J gene: TRBJ2-1
V gene: TRBV9
D gene: TRBD2
clone size: .
CDR3 DNA: TGTGCCAGCAGCGTAGTAGTTAGCGGGAGCCCCTCCTACAATGAGCAGTTCTTC
CDR3 protein: CASSVVVSGSPSYNEQFF

J gene: TRBJ1-2
V gene: TRBV7-2
D gene: .
clone size: .
CDR3 DNA: TGTGCCAGCAGCTTAGAGGGGGGGGCCCAATATGGCTACACCTTC
CDR3 protein: CASSLEGGAQYGYTF

J gene: TRBJ1-1
V gene: TRBV2
D gene: .
clone size: .
CDR3 DNA: TGTGCCAGCAGGGGAGGAGAGAACACTGAAGCTTTCTTT
CDR3 protein: CASRGGENTEAFF

J gene: TRBJ2-5
V gene: TRBV7-9
D gene: .
clone size: .
CDR3 DNA: TGTGCCAGCAGCAAGGGGTTGGCAGAGACCCAGTACTTC
CDR3 protein: CASSKGLAETQYF

J gene: TRBJ1-2
V gene: TRBV19
D gene: .
clone size: few
CDR3 DNA: TGTGCCAGTAGATCGACAGGAGTTCCTTCCCGTTCTAACTATGGCTACACCTTC
CDR3 protein: CASRSTGVPSRSNYGYTF

J gene: TRBJ2-4
V gene: TRBV3-1/TRBV3-2
D gene: TRBD2
clone size: .
CDR3 DNA: TGTGCCAGCAGCCTAGCGGGAGCCAAAAACATTCAGTACTTC
CDR3 protein: CASSLAGAKNIQYF

J gene: TRBJ1-2
V gene: TRBV28
D gene: TRBD1
clone size: .
CDR3 DNA: TGTGCCAGCAGTTTACCCGGGACAGTTAACTATGGCTACACCTTC
CDR3 protein: CASSLPGTVNYGYTF

J gene: TRBJ2-1
V gene: TRBV28
D gene: .
clone size: .
CDR3 DNA: TGTGCCAGCAGTTTATCCCGGCGGAATGAGCAGTTCTTC
CDR3 protein: CASSLSRRNEQFF

J gene: TRBJ2-3
V gene: TRBV28
D gene: TRBD2
clone size: .
CDR3 DNA: TGTGCCAGCAGTTTTCTGACTAGCGGGAGGGCCGCAGATACGCAGTATTTT
CDR3 protein: CASSFLTSGRAADTQYF

J gene: TRBJ2-1
V gene: TRBV7-3
D gene: .
clone size: .
CDR3 DNA: TGTGCCAGCAGCTCCGACGAGGGTGGGATTAGGACTTATAGCGGGCAGTTCTTC
CDR3 protein: CASSSDEGGIRTYSGQFF

J gene: TRBJ2-7
V gene: TRBV4-1
D gene: TRBD1
clone size: .
CDR3 DNA: TGCGCCAGCAGCCGAACCCGGGACAGGGGGTACGAGCAGTACTTC
CDR3 protein: CASSRTRDRGYEQYF

J gene: TRBJ2-7
V gene: TRBV27
D gene: .
clone size: once
CDR3 DNA: TGTGCCAGCTATACCTACGAGCAGTACTTC
CDR3 protein: CASYTYEQYF

J gene: TRBJ1-1
V gene: TRBV6-5
D gene: .
clone size: .
CDR3 DNA: TGTGCCAGCACCCCACGAGCGGACACTGAAGCTTTCTTT
CDR3 protein: CASTPRADTEAFF

J gene: TRBJ2-1
V gene: TRBV7-2
D gene: TRBD1
clone size: .
CDR3 DNA: TGTGCCAGCGGGACAGGGGTTCATAATGAGCAGTTCTTC
CDR3 protein: CASGTGVHNEQFF

J gene: TRBJ2-1
V gene: TRBV27
D gene: TRBD1
clone size: .
CDR3 DNA: TGTGCCAGCAGTTTATCGGGACAGGGTGGATACAATGAGCAGTTCTTC
CDR3 protein: CASSLSGQGGYNEQFF

J gene: TRBJ2-1
V gene: TRBV19
D gene: TRBD2
clone size: .
CDR3 DNA: TGTGCCAGTAGTAGGAGCGGGGTCAGCTCCTACAATGAGCAGTTCTTC
CDR3 protein: CASSRSGVSSYNEQFF

J gene: TRBJ2-7
V gene: TRBV30
D gene: .
clone size: .
CDR3 DNA: TGTGCCTACCAAAAGGGGATCTCCTACGAGCAGTACTTC
CDR3 protein: CAYQKGISYEQYF